This TCR beta chain was retrieved from a study of T cell responses to AZD1222 COVID-19 vaccine (TCRdb year 2021). For context, the study as a whole: A total of about 250 trial participants underwent TCR sequencing, of whom roughly 210 had received two doses of AZD1222 and some 26 had received two doses of the MenACWY control vaccine. Trial participants were enrolled by age into 18-55, 56-69 and 70-plus year subgroups, with about 150, 28 and 57 TCR-sequenced participants respectively.

The CDR3 regions of human TCRbeta chains were analyzed by immunosequencing. As for the original processing: TCRs in the repertoires were matched against a reference library of SARS-CoV-2-specific TCRs that had been generated with the MIRA antigen-specificity platform. Breadth was defined as the fraction of unique TCRs that were SARS-CoV-2-associated. Depth was defined as the fraction of total T cells that were SARS-CoV-2-associated. Each spike-specific TCR was assigned to its reactive spike region and to a CD4 or CD8 class using the MIRA data. Log10-transformed breadth and depth values were compared by one-way ANOVA with Sidak's multiple comparisons tests. TCRdb's version of the immuneACCESS table is confined to in-frame rearrangements and falls short of the full clone set. An unresolved V gene accounts for under half of the shortfall where checked; the remainder is of unknown origin. The V and J calls and the clone size are those of that table, but D and trimming were determined from the DNA. This sample comprises over 130,000 clones, 92% of them detected only once. Clones ranked in the top ten supply roughly 10% of the sample.

According to the study, the label for this sample's time point signals: about 28 days (+/-7) after the second vaccine dose. AZD1222 recipients whose second dose came at about 4 weeks and those whose second dose came at about 12 weeks were combined into one group, since spike-specific TCR depth and breadth did not differ between the two schedules. Samples from vaccinated people were obtained from the UK trials COV001 and COV002, which included a single-blind randomized controlled phase 2/3 trial of AZD1222 (ChAdOx1 nCoV-19) in healthy adults. For TCRbeta chain sequencing, PBMC samples from trial participants were taken at day 0 and at day 28 after the second dose. About this clone itself: The antigen this receptor binds is unknown. No much larger clone exists at a distance of one base, and base qualities are not known.

V lost 4 bases and J lost 4 bases; the stretch between them is 19 bases long. The CDR3 starts with the cysteine, ends with the phenylalanine, and has 16 residues. Only CDR3 DNA remains: 48 bases, in frame from the first base. Looking up the germline V gene yields CDR1 MGHRA and CDR2 YSYEKL. Points the paper makes about the study in general: Only five to seven AZD1222 recipients were SARS-CoV-2 seropositive at baseline, limiting conclusions about previously exposed vaccinees. After two AZD1222 doses, spike-specific TCR breadth and depth were significantly higher than at day 0 and than in MenACWY recipients. Reportedly, almost half of the unique spike-specific TCRs recognized epitopes lying outside the regions that are mutated in the B.1.351 and B.1.1.7 variants. Vaccine-associated CD4 TCRs spanned the whole spike protein, with dominant responses in regions 160-218 and 743-854. The 56-69-year group was small, and its depth increase did not reach significance, likely because of low power. Most participants were white British and females outnumbered males, and the authors suggested that clonal diversity may have been underestimated. No day 14 peak-response samples were available, so repertoires were characterized only after the peak T cell response.

The sequence is built from TRBV4-1 and TRBJ1-1, with the D gene not clear enough to name. The receptor was derived from an adult who received the AZD1222 COVID-19 vaccine. The specimen comprised peripheral blood, sampled 28 days after the second AZD1222 dose. The sequenced DNA: TGCGCCAGCAGCCCGGCCCCCGGGATGAGGGTCACTGAAGCTTTCTTT. It encodes CASSPAPGMRVTEAFF.